In its sample, the clone carrying this T cell receptor beta chain was seen once. No antigen is known for it. Then a second PCR, running about 6 to 11 cycles, was carried out with a sample-barcoded 5' primer and a J-beta primer mix. TCRdb recomputed calls from the 5' RACE reads with MiXCR, one row per CDR3 protein. The data hold roughly 1,800,000 distinct CDR3 sequences, with 49% observed a single time. This record belongs to a study of blood T cells in healthy people across ages. With 6 bases removed from V and 6 bases from J, the gap between germline ends came to 17 bases. The germline V gene has CDR1 MDHEN and CDR2 SYDVKM. There are 14 residues in the CDR3. General observations from the study: Fewer expanded clones and more diversity marked long-lived versus aged donors.

The chain couples TRBV28 to TRBJ1-1; D gene uncertain. The sequence was obtained from a woman in her thirties or forties in good health. Sequencing was carried out using blood. As DNA, the CDR3 is TGTGCCAGCAGCCCACCAGGAACGTTACCTGAAGCTTTCTTT. Translating it yields CASSPPGTLPEAFF.